Detailed here is one T cell receptor (beta chain). The assay was immunoSEQ multiplex PCR, and TCRdb's table has in-frame clones only and misses some. The table lists more than 75,000 clones, about 86% of them singletons, with 4.8% in the top ten. The CDR3 loop spans 18 amino acids. Unmatched junction bases numbered 12, after V lost 0 bases and J lost 2 bases. The sample comes from a study of technical replicates of blood from several donors. This sequence originates from a human donor in good health. Some clones in this sample may be carry-over from other donors' samples. The sequenced sample was PBMCs. V and J are TRBV23-1 and TRBJ2-5, with 7 bases lining up with TRBD1. TRBV23-1 is designated an ORF whose function remains uncertain. As DNA, the CDR3 is TGCGCCAGCAGTCAATCGAGGGGGCCCATCTCAAAACAAGAGACCCAGTACTTC. Its translation: CASSQSRGPISKQETQYF.